This T cell receptor (beta chain) emerged from a study of T cell responses to AZD1222 COVID-19 vaccine. The table came from immunoSEQ multiplex PCR; TCRdb's copy has only in-frame clones and leaves some out. The sample consists of 120,000 or so clones, 86% of them appearing once. The CDR3 contains 16 residues. Germline loops: CDR1 LNHNV, CDR2 YYDKDF (reference sequence). V lost 5 bases, J lost 0 bases, and 16 bases lay in between. The analysis combined second doses at about 4 or about 12 weeks. The TCR sequence derives from an adult who received the AZD1222 COVID-19 vaccine. Here the sequenced sample was peripheral blood, taken 28 days after the second AZD1222 dose. V gene TRBV15 combines with J gene TRBJ1-2; weak D call: TRBD1 (6 bases). CDR3 sequence reads: CATSPGDIISNYGYTF. The CDR3 bases are TGTGCCACCAGCCCCGGGGACATCATATCTAACTATGGCTACACCTTC.